This T cell receptor beta chain is drawn from a study of cytomegalovirus exposure and HLA in healthy donors. Looking at the study overall: Among 150 million to 200 million T cells, an earlier analysis found approximately 110 million unique TCR beta sequences.

It was with 60 Vbeta and 13 Jbeta primers that the PCR ran. Data came from immunoSEQ multiplex PCR; TCRdb stores just in-frame clones and leaves some out. The listing records approximately 120,000 clones. Trimming took 5 bases from V and 6 from J; bases not matched to a gene: 6. Germline V CDR1 and CDR2: MDHEN, SYDVKM. The CDR3 is made up of 15 amino acids. Overall study results and limits: TRBV6-2, TRBV6-3 and some other V segments were unresolvable in 87-base-pair reads. For presence/absence analyses, sequencing depth was assumed to be roughly uniform across donors.

As concerns this clone: Its target is not known.

The donors, nominally healthy at sampling, likely had unrecorded immune exposures. The genes are TRBV28 and TRBJ2-1; 11 nucleotides line up with TRBD2. This TCR derives from a man aged 35-49 years in good health and CMV-seronegative. The sample was PBMCs. Written as DNA, the CDR3 is TGTGCCAGCAGTCCGTTAGCGGGAGGGCCCAATGAGCAGTTCTTC. It specifies CASSPLAGGPNEQFF.